The present T cell receptor (beta chain) was sequenced within a study of blood T cell repertoires in COVID-19. Study in general: COVID-19 samples collected from the United States, Italy and Spain covered acute and convalescent phases. T cells, B-cell-depleted T cells, or PBMCs provided the cDNA or gDNA that served as material.

Method: immunoSEQ multiplex PCR; TCRdb's copy keeps in-frame clones and lacks some. The repertoire holds 30,000 or so clones, with about nine tenths as singletons. Germline loops: CDR1 MNHEY, CDR2 SMNVEV (reference sequence). Trimming at V came to 5 bases and at J to 6 bases, leaving 9 bases not matched to a gene. This CDR3 is 16 amino acids long. The gene calls are TRBV27 and TRBJ1-6; 8 bases align to TRBD1. Sequences were obtained from peripheral blood. The TCR originated in a human donor with active COVID-19. The donor label of this sample is uncertain. The CDR3 loop is CASSPIQGGGNSPLHF. CDR3 coding DNA: TGTGCCAGCAGTCCCATACAGGGGGGAGGTAATTCACCCCTCCACTTT.